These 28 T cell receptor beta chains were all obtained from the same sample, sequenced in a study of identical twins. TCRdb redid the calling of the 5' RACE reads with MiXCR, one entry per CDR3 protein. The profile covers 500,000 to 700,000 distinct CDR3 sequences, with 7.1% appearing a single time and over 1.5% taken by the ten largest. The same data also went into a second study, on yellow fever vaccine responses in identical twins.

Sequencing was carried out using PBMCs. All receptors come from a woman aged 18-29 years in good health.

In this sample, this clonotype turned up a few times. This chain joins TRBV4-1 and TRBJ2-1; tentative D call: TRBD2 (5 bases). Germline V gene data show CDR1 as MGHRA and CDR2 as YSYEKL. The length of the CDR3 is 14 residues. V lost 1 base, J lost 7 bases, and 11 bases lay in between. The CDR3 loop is CASSQGMRENEQFF. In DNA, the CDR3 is TGCGCCAGCAGCCAAGGGATGAGGGAGAATGAGCAGTTCTTC.

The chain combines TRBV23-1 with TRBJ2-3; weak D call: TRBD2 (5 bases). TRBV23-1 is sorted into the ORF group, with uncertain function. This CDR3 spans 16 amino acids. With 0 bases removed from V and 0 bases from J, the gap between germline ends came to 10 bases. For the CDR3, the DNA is TGCGCCAGCAGTCAATCATTCAGGAGGAGCACAGATACGCAGTATTTT. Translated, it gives CASSQSFRRSTDTQYF.

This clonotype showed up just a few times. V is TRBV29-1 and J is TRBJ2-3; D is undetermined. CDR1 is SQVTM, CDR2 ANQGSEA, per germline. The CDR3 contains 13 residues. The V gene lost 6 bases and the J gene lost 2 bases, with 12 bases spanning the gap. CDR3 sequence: CSVDEGYTDTQYF. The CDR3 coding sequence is TGCAGCGTAGACGAAGGGTACACAGATACGCAGTATTTT.

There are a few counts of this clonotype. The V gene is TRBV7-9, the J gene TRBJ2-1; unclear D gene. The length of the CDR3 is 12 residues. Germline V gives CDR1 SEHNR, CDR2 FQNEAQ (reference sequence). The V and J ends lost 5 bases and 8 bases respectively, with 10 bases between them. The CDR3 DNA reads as TGTGCCAGCAGCCTCAACTGGGATGAGCAGTTCTTC. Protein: CASSLNWDEQFF.

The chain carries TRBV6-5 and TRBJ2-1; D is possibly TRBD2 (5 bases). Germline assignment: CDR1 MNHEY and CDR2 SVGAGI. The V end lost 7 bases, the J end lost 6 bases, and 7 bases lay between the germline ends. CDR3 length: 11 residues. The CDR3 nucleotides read TGTGCCAGCATCGGGGTCAATGAGCAGTTCTTC. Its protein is CASIGVNEQFF.

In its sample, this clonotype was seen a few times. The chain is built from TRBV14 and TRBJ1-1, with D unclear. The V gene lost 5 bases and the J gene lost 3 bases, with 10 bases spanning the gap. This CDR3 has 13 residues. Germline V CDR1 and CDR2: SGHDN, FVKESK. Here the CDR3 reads CASSETQDTEAFF. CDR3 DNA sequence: TGTGCCAGCAGCGAAACGCAGGACACTGAAGCTTTCTTT.

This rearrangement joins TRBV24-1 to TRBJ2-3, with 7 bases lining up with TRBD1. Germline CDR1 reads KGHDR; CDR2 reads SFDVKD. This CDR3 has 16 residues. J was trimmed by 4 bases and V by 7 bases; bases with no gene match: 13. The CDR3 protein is CATRATGSKFADTQYF. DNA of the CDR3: TGTGCCACCAGGGCGACAGGGTCCAAATTTGCAGATACGCAGTATTTT.

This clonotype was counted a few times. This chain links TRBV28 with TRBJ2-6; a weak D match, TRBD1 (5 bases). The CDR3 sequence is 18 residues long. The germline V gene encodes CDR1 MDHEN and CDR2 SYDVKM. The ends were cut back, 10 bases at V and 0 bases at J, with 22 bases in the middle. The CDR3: CATLGVTEIPSGANVLTF. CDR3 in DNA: TGTGCCACCCTCGGTGTGACAGAAATCCCCTCTGGGGCCAACGTCCTGACTTTC.

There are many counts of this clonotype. The CDR3 is CASRQSGTNYNEQFF. Here the CDR3 DNA reads TGCGCCAGCAGGCAGTCCGGGACGAACTACAATGAGCAGTTCTTC. The chain combines TRBV5-1 with TRBJ2-1; either TRBD1 or TRBD2 may fit D (5 bases each). This CDR3 spans 15 amino acids. V lost 5 bases and J 3 bases, leaving 15 bases between the germline ends. Germline CDR1 is SGHRS and CDR2 is YFSETQ.

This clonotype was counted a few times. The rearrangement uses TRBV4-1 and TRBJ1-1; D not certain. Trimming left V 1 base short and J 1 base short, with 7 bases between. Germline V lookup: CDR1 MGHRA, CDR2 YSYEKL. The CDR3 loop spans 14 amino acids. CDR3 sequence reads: CASSQVSENTEAFF. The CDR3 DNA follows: TGCGCCAGCAGCCAAGTTTCCGAGAACACTGAAGCTTTCTTT.

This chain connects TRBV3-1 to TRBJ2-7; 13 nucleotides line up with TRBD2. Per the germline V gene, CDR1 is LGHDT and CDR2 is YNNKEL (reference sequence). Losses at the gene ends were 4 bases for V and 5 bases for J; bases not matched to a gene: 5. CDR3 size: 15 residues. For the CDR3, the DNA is TGTGCCAGCAGCCGCTCACTAGCGGGAGGGAACGAGCAGTACTTC. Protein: CASSRSLAGGNEQYF.

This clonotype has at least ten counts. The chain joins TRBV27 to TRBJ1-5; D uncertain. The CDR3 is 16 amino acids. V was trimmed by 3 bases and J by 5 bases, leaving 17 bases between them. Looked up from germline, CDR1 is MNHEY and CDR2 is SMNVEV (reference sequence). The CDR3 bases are TGTGCCAGCAGTTTTGCACCAGGAGGTCGTGATCAGCCCCAGCATTTT. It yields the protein CASSFAPGGRDQPQHF.

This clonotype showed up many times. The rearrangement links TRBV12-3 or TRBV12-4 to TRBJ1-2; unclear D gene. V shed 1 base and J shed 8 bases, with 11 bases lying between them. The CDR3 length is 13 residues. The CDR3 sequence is CASSLVGSWGYTF. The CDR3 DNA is TGTGCCAGCAGTTTAGTGGGCAGTTGGGGCTACACCTTC.

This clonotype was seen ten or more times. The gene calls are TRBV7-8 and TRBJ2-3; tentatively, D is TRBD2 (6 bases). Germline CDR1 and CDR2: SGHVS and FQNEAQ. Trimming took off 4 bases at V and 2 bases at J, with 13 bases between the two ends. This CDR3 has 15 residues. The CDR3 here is CASSWGTGLTDTQYF. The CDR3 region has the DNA TGTGCCAGCAGCTGGGGGACGGGACTCACAGATACGCAGTATTTT.

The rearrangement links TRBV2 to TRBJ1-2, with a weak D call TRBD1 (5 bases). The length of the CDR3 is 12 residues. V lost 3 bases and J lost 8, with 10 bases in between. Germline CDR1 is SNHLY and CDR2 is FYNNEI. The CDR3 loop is CASSDQGNGYTF. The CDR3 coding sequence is TGTGCCAGCAGTGATCAGGGAAACGGCTACACCTTC.

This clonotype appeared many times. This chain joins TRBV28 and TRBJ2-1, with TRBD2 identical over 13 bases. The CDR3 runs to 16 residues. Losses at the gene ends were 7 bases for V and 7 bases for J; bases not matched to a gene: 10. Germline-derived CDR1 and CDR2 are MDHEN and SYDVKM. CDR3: CASIKPGLAGQNEQFF. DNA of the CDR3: TGTGCCAGCATTAAACCGGGACTAGCGGGACAAAATGAGCAGTTCTTC. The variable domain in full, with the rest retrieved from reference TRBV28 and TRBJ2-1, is DVKVTQSSRYLVKRTGEKVFLECVQDMDHENMFWYRQDPGLGLRLIYFSYDVKMKEKGDIPEGYSVSREKKERFSLILESASTNQTSMYLCASIKPGLAGQNEQFFGPGTRLTVL.

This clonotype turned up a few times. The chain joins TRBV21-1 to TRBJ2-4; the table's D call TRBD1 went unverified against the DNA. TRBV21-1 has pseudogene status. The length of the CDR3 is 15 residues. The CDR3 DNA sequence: TGTGCCAGCAGCAAATGGGAAGGGGCCAAAAACATTCAGTACTTC. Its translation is CASSKWEGAKNIQYF.

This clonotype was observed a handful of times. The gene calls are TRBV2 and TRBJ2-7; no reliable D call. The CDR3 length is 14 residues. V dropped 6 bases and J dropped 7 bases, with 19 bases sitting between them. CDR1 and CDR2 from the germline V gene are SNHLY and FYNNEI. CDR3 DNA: TGTGCCAGCAGCAGCAATTTCCTACTTGGGGAGCAGTACTTC. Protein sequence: CASSSNFLLGEQYF.

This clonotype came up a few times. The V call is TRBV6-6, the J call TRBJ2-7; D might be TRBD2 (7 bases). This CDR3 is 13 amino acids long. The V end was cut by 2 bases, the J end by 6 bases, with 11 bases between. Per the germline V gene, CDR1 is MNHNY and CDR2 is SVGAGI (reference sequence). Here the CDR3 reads CASSYGGATEQYV. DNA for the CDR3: TGTGCCAGCAGTTACGGGGGGGCAACCGAGCAGTACGTC.

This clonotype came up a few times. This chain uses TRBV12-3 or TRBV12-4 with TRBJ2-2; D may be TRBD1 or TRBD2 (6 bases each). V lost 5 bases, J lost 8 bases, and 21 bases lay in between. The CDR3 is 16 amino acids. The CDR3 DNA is TGTGCCAGCAGTCGCGGGACATCCTGGAACGCAGGGGAGCTGTTTTTT. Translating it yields CASSRGTSWNAGELFF.

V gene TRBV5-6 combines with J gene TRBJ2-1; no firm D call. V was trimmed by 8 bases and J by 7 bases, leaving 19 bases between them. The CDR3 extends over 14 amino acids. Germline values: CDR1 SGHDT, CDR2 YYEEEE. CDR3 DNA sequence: TGTGCCAGGAGCACCGGGCTAGGGCGGAATGAGCAGTTCTTC. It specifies CARSTGLGRNEQFF. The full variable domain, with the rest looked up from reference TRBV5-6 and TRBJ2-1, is DAGVTQSPTHLIKTRGQQVTLRCSPKSGHDTVSWYQQALGQGPQFIFQYYEEEERQRGNFPDRFSGHQFPNYSSELNVNALLLGDSALYLCARSTGLGRNEQFFGPGTRLTVL.

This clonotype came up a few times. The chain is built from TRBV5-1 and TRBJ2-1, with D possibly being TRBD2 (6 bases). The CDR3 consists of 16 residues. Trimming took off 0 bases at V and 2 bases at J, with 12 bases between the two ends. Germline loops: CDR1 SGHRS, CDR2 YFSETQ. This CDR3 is CASSLVGGTPYNEQFF. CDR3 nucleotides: TGCGCCAGCAGCTTGGTTGGGGGGACCCCCTACAATGAGCAGTTCTTC.

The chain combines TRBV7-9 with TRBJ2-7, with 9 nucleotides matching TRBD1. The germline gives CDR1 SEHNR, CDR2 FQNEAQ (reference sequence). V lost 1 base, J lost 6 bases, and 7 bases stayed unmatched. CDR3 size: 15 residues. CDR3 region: CASSLDVGTGSEQYV. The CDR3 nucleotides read TGTGCCAGCAGCTTAGATGTAGGGACAGGGAGCGAGCAGTACGTC.

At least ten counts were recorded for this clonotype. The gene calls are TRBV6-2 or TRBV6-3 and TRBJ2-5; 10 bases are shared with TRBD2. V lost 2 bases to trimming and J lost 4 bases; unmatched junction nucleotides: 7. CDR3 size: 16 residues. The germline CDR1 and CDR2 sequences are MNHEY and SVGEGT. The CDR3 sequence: CASSYRLAGEAETQYF. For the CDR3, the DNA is TGTGCCAGCAGTTACCGGCTAGCGGGAGAGGCAGAGACCCAGTACTTC.

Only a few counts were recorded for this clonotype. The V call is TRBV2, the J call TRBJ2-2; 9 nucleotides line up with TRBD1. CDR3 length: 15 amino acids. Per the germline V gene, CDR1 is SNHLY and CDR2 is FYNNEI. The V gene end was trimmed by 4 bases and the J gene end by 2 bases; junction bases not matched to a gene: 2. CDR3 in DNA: TGTGCCAGCAGTGGGGACAGGGTTAACACCGGGGAGCTGTTTTTT. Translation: CASSGDRVNTGELFF.

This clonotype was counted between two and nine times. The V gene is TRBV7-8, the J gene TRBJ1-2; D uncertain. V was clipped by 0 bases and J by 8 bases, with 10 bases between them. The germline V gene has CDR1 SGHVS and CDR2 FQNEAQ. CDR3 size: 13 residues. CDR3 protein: CASSLAQFGGYTF. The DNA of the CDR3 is TGTGCCAGCAGCTTAGCACAGTTCGGGGGCTACACCTTC.

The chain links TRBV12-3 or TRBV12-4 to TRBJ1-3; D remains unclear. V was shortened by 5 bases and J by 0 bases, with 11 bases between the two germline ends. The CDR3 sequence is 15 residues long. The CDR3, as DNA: TGTGCCAGCAGTACGAGAGACATCTCTGGAAACACCATATATTTT. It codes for CASSTRDISGNTIYF.

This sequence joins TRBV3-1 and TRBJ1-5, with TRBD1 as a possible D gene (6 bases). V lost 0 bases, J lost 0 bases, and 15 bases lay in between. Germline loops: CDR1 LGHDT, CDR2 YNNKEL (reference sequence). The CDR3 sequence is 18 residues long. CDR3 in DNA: TGTGCCAGCAGCCAAGAAAGGGGGTTGGGGTATAGCAATCAGCCCCAGCATTTT. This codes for CASSQERGLGYSNQPQHF.